The clone carrying this TCR beta chain was seen once. The data originate from a study of cytomegalovirus exposure and HLA in healthy donors. Sequencing used immunoSEQ multiplex PCR; TCRdb keeps in-frame clones, though not all of them. Counted here are fewer than 250,000 clones, 85% to 90% occurring once; the ten biggest clones make up 2.6%. CDR3 length: 14 residues. V lost 6 bases, J lost 3 bases, and 11 bases lay in between. CDR1 and CDR2 (germline): MDHEN, SYDVKM. V usage is TRBV28 and J usage is TRBJ1-4; TRBD1 might be the D (5 bases). The sequenced sample consisted of PBMCs. This TCR came from a man between 18 and 29 years old in good health and CMV-seronegative. The CDR3, as DNA: TGTGCCAGCAGCCAGACAGTATCTAATGAAAAACTGTTTTTT. Translated, it gives CASSQTVSNEKLFF.